This T cell receptor (beta chain) comes out of a study of blood T cells in healthy people across ages. Study-level findings and limits: Researchers deemed the diversity estimates from one million T cells underestimates.

As regards this clonotype: Its matching antigen is unknown.

Germline CDR1 is LGHNA and CDR2 is YSLEER. CDR3 length: 17 amino acids. The ends were cut back, 1 base at V and 3 bases at J, with 17 bases in the middle. A J-beta primer mix and a sample-barcoded 5' primer were used in a second PCR of about 7 to 12 cycles. TCRdb recomputed calls from the 5' RACE reads with MiXCR, one row per CDR3 protein. The sample has around 580,000 distinct CDR3 sequences; roughly 48% are singletons. The specimen sequenced was blood. The origin of this receptor is an elderly man in good health. The gene calls are TRBV4-3 and TRBJ2-3, with D perhaps TRBD1 or TRBD2 (7 bases each). The CDR3 spells CASSQAGGARGTDTQYF. The DNA of the CDR3 is TGCGCCAGCAGCCAAGCAGGGGGGGCGAGGGGGACAGATACGCAGTATTTT.